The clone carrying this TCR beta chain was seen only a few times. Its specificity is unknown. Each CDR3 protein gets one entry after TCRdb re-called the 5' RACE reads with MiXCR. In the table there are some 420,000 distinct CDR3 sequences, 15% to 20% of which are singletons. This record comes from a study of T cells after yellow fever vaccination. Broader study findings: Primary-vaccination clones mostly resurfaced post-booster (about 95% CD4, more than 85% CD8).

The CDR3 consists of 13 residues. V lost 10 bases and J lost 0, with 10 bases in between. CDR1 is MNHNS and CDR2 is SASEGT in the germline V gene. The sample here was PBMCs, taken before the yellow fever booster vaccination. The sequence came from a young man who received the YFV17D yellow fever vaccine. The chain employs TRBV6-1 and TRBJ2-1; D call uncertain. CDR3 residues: CATGSVSYNEQFF. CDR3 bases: TGTGCCACTGGTTCGGTCTCCTACAATGAGCAGTTCTTC.